This T cell receptor beta chain was recorded in a study of cytomegalovirus exposure and HLA in healthy donors. This clone appeared a few times. It was with 60 Vbeta and 13 Jbeta primers that the PCR ran. Method: immunoSEQ multiplex PCR; TCRdb's copy keeps in-frame clones and lacks some. This sample yields tens of thousands of clones, of which around 74% are seen a single time; 6.3% belongs to the top ten. The CDR3 has 16 residues. Germline CDR1 MGHDK, CDR2 SYGVNS. Trimming left V 8 bases short and J 0 bases short, with 18 bases between. The receptor was isolated from a man in his thirties or forties in good health and CMV-seronegative. V is TRBV25-1 and J is TRBJ2-3; possibly TRBD1 for D (7 bases). Sequencing used PBMCs. The CDR3 region has the DNA TGTGCCAGCGGATCCTCCAGGGGGACTAGCACAGATACGCAGTATTTT. Translating it yields CASGSSRGTSTDTQYF.